The clone carrying this TCR beta chain was seen a single time. Source study methods: Reference gene primer amplification yielded estimated nucleated cell counts. Using immunoSEQ multiplex PCR, the repertoire was profiled, and TCRdb retains in-frame clones only, with some absent. V, J and clone size are those of that table, while D and trimming were read from the DNA. Of about 120,000 clones in the sample, just over 75% were seen once. CDR1 is SEHNR and CDR2 is FQNEAQ in the germline V gene (reference sequence). Trimming left V 6 bases short and J 1 base short, with 7 bases between. The CDR3 has 12 amino acids. This record comes from a study of blood T cell repertoires in COVID-19. Whole-study context: Acute-phase and convalescent COVID-19 samples originated in the United States, Italy and Spain. Nucleic acid was either cDNA or gDNA, and it came from T cells, B-cell-depleted T cells, or PBMCs.

The source material was peripheral blood. This TCR was recovered from a woman of 80 years or more with acute or convalescent COVID-19. J is TRBJ2-7 and V is TRBV7-9; D unresolved. CDR3 in DNA: TGTGCCAGCAGTTTTTCATCCTACGAGCAGTACTTC. This sequence encodes CASSFSSYEQYF. Full variable domain (outside the CDR3, taken from reference TRBV7-9 and TRBJ2-7): DTGVSQNPRHKITKRGQNVTFRCDPISEHNRLYWYRQTLGQGPEFLTYFQNEAQLEKSRLLSDRFSAERPKGSFSTLEIQRTEQGDSAMYLCASSFSSYEQYFGPGTRLTVT.